This T cell receptor (beta chain) was sequenced for a study of shared clonotypes between healthy human individuals. Assay: immunoSEQ multiplex PCR; the TCRdb copy retains only in-frame clones and omits some. The sample consists of about 560,000 clones, around 81% of them appearing once. The CDR3 has 17 residues. Germline V gene data show CDR1 as SGHVS and CDR2 as FQNEAQ. With 5 bases removed from V and 2 bases from J, the gap between germline ends came to 19 bases. The sequencing sample was made of PBMCs. The receptor comes from a woman in her thirties or forties in good health. Some clones in this sample may be carry-over from other donors' samples. The chain joins TRBV7-8 to TRBJ1-5; the D is unclear. In nucleotides, the CDR3 is TGTGCCAGCAGCCGCCGCGCTCAGGCAGATGGCAATCAGCCCCAGCATTTT. Its protein is CASSRRAQADGNQPQHF.